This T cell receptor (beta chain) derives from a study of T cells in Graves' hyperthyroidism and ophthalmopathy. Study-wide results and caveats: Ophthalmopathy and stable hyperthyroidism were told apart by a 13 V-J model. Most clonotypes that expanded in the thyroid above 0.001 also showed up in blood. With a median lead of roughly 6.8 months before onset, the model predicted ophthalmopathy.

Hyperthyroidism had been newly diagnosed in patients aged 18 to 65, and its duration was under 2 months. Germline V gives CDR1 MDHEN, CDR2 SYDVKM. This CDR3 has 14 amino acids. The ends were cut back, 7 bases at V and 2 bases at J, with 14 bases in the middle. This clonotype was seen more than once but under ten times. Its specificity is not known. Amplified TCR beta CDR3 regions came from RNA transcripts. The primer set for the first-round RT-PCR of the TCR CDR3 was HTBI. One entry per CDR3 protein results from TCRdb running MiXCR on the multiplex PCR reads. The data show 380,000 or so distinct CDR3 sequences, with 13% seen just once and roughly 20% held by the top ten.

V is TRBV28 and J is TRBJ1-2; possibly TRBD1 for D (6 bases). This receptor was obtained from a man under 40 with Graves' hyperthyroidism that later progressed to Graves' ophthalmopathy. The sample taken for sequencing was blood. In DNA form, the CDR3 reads TGTGCCAGCATGGATACAGGGAAGAACTATGGCTACACCTTC. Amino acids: CASMDTGKNYGYTF.